This TCR beta chain was obtained from a study of tissue T cells after allogeneic stem cell transplantation. Study results and limitations: Tissue-detected TCR repertoire was only partly captured by blood and spleen T cells.

CDR3 sequences, V/J genes, frequencies and template counts came from survey-depth TCRbeta sequencing. Assay: immunoSEQ multiplex PCR; the TCRdb copy retains only in-frame clones and omits some. The table records 6,000 or so clones, roughly three fifths of them present only once. Concerning this clone itself: Its cognate antigen is unknown.

Autopsy tissues spanned esophagus to rectum, liver, skin, and lymphoid organs including spleen. CDR1 SGDLS and CDR2 YYNGEE come from the germline V gene. There are 14 residues in the CDR3. V lost 1 base to trimming and J lost 5 bases, with 9 bases between them. The genes are TRBV9 and TRBJ2-2, with no clear D. This receptor was identified in a male donor at least 60 years old with lung cancer. Sequenced material: tissue from the jejunum, taken at autopsy. The CDR3 nucleotides read TGTGCCAGCAGCGTAATTGGTGAGACCGGGGAGCTGTTTTTT. Its protein is CASSVIGETGELFF.